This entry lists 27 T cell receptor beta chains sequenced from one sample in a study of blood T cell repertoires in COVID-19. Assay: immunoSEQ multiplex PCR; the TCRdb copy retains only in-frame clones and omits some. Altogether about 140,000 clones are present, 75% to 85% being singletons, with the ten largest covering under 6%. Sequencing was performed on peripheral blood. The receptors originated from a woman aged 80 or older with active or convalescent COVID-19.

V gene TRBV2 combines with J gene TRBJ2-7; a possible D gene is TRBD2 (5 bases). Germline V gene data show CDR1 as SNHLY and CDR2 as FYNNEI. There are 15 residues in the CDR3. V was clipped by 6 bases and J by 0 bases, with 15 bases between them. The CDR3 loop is CASSSARVRSYEQYF. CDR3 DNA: TGTGCCAGCAGCTCCGCGAGGGTCCGCTCCTACGAGCAGTACTTC.

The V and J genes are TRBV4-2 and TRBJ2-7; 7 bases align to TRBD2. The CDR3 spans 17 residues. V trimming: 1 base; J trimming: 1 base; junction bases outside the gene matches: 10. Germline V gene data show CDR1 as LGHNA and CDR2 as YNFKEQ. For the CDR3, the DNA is TGTGCCAGCAGCCAAGTCCTATCCGGGGGGAGGTCCTACGAGCAGTACTTC. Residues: CASSQVLSGGRSYEQYF.

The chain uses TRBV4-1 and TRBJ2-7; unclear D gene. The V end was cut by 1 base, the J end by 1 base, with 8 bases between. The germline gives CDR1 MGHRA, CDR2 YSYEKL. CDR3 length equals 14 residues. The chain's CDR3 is CASSQVLGSYEQYF. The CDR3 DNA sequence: TGCGCCAGCAGCCAAGTTCTCGGTTCCTACGAGCAGTACTTC.

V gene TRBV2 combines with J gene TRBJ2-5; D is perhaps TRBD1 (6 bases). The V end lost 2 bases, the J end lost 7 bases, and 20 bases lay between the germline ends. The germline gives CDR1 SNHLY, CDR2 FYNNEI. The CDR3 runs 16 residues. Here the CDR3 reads CASSEWLQGIRGTQYF. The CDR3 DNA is TGTGCCAGCAGTGAATGGTTGCAGGGGATCCGGGGGACCCAGTACTTC.

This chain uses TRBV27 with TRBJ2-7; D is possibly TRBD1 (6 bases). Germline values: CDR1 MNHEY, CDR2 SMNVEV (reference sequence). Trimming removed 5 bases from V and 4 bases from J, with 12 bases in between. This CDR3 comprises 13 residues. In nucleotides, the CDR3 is TGTGCCAGCAGTCCAGGGGTTCAGTACGAGCAGTACTTC. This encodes CASSPGVQYEQYF.

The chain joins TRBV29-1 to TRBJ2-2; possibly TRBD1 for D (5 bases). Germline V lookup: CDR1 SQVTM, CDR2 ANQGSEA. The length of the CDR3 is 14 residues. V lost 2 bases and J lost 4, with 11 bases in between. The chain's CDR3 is CSVESGASTGELFF. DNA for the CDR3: TGCAGCGTTGAATCTGGGGCGAGCACCGGGGAGCTGTTTTTT.

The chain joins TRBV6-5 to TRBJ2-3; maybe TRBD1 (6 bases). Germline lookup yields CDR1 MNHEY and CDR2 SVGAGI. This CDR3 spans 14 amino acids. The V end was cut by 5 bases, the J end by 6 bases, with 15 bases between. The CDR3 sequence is CASSRGKGFDTQYF. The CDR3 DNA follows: TGTGCCAGCAGTAGGGGGAAGGGTTTTGATACGCAGTATTTT.

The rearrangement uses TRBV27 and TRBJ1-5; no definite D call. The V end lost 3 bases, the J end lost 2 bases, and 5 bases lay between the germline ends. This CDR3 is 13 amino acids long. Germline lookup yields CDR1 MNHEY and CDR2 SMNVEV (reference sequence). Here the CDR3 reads CASSFAGNQPQHF. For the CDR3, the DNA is TGTGCCAGCAGTTTCGCAGGCAATCAGCCCCAGCATTTT.

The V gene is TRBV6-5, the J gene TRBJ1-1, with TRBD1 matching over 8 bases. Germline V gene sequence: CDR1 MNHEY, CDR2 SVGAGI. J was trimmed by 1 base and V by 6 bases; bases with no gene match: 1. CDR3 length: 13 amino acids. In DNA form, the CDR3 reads TGTGCCAGCAGGGGACAGGAGAACACTGAAGCTTTCTTT. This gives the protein CASRGQENTEAFF.

CDR3 DNA: TGTGCCAGCAGCGTAAGTGGGGACTCCTCCTACGAGCAGTACTTC. This sequence encodes CASSVSGDSSYEQYF. The V gene is TRBV9, the J gene TRBJ2-7, with a tentative D call TRBD2 (6 bases). Germline V CDR1 and CDR2: SGDLS, YYNGEE. V lost 1 base and J 0 bases, leaving 11 bases between the germline ends. The CDR3 totals 15 residues.

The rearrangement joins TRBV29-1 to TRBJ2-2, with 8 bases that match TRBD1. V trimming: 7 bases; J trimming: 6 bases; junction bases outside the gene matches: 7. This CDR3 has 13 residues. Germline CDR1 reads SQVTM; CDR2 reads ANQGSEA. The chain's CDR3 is CSASRTGPGELFF. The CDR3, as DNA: TGCAGCGCCTCGCGGACAGGGCCCGGGGAGCTGTTTTTT.

The CDR3 here is CASSQALLSGGSAKNIQYF. CDR3 DNA: TGTGCCAGCAGCCAAGCTCTGCTAAGCGGGGGGTCAGCCAAAAACATTCAGTACTTC. This chain joins TRBV5-6 and TRBJ2-4; 9 bases fit TRBD2. Unmatched junction bases numbered 14, after V lost 4 bases and J lost 0 bases. The length of the CDR3 is 19 residues. From germline, CDR1 is SGHDT and CDR2 YYEEEE.

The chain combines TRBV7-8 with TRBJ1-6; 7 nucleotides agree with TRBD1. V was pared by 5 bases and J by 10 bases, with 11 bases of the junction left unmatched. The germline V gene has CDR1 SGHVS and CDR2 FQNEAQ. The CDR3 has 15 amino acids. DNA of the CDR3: TGTGCCAGCAGCCTCGTACAGGGGATAGGATCACCCCTCCACTTT. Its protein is CASSLVQGIGSPLHF.

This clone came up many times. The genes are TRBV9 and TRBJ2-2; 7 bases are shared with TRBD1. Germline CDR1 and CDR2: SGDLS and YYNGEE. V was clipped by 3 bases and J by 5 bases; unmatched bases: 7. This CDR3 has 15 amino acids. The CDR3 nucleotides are TGTGCCAGCAGCGGAGACAGGGATAGAACCGGGGAGCTGTTTTTT. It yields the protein CASSGDRDRTGELFF.

The CDR3: CASKREARVNTGELFF. CDR3 sequence (DNA): TGTGCCAGCAAAAGGGAGGCCCGGGTGAACACCGGGGAGCTGTTTTTT. The chain combines TRBV27 with TRBJ2-2, with D maybe TRBD2 (6 bases). The CDR3 runs 16 residues. V was pared by 7 bases and J by 1 base, with 16 bases between. Germline CDR1 and CDR2: MNHEY and SMNVEV (reference sequence).

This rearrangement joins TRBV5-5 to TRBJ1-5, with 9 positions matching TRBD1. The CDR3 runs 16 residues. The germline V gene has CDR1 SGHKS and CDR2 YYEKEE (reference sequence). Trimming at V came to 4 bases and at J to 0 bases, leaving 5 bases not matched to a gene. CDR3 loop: CASSPGQGNSNQPQHF. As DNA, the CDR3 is TGTGCCAGCAGCCCGGGACAGGGTAATAGCAATCAGCCCCAGCATTTT.

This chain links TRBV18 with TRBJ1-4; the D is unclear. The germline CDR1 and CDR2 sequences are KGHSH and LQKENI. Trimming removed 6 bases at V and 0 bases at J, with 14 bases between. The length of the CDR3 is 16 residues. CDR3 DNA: TGTGCCAGCTCCCGCCAAGCGGGGACAACTAATGAAAAACTGTTTTTT. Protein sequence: CASSRQAGTTNEKLFF. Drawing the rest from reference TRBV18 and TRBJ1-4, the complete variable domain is NAGVMQNPRHLVRRRGQEARLRCSPMKGHSHVYWYRQLPEEGLKFMVYLQKENIIDESGMPKERFSAEFPKEGPSILRIQQVVRGDSAAYFCASSRQAGTTNEKLFFGSGTQLSVL.

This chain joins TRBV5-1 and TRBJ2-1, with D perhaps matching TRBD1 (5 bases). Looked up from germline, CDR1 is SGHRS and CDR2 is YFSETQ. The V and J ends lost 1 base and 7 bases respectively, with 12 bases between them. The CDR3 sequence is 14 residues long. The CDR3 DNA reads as TGCGCCAGCAGCTTGAATAGCAGGGCGAATGAGCAGTTCTTC. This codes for CASSLNSRANEQFF.

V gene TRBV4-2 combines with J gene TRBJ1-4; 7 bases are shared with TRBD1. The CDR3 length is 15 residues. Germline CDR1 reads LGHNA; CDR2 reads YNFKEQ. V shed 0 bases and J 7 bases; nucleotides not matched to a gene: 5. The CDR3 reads CASSQDREGAEKLFF. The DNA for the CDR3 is TGTGCCAGCAGCCAAGATCGAGAGGGGGCTGAAAAACTGTTTTTT.

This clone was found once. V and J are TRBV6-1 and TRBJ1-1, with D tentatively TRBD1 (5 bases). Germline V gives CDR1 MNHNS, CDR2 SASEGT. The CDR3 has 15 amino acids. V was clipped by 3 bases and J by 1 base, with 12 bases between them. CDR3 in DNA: TGTGCCAGCAGTGAGGGGGGGATTCGGAACACTGAAGCTTTCTTT. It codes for CASSEGGIRNTEAFF.

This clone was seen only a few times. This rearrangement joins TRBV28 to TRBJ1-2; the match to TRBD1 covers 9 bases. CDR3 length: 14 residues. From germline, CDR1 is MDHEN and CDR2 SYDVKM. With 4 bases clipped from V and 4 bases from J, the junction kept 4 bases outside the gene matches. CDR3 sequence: CASSSRTGVYGYTF. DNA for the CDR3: TGTGCCAGCAGTTCCAGGACAGGGGTCTATGGCTACACCTTC.

In DNA form, the CDR3 reads TGCGCCAGCACCCCCGGACAGGGGCGCACAGATACGCAGTATTTT. Amino acid sequence: CASTPGQGRTDTQYF. V is TRBV5-1 and J is TRBJ2-3; 9 bases match TRBD1. CDR1 SGHRS and CDR2 YFSETQ come from the germline V gene. This CDR3 contains 15 residues. Trimming at V came to 6 bases and at J to 1 base, leaving 6 bases not matched to a gene. The full variable domain, completed using reference TRBV5-1 and TRBJ2-3, is KAGVTQTPRYLIKTRGQQVTLSCSPISGHRSVSWYQQTPGQGLQFLFEYFSETQRNKGNFPGRFSGRQFSNSRSEMNVSTLELGDSALYLCASTPGQGRTDTQYFGPGTRLTVL.

CDR3 nucleotides: TGTGCCACCCTCCCGGTGGGACAGAACACTGAAGCTTTCTTT. Its protein product is CATLPVGQNTEAFF. The chain uses TRBV19 and TRBJ1-1; D is perhaps TRBD1 (6 bases). The germline V gene has CDR1 LNHDA and CDR2 SQIVND (reference sequence). This CDR3 has 14 amino acids. Trimming shortened V by 10 bases and J by 1 base, and 16 bases separated the two germline ends.

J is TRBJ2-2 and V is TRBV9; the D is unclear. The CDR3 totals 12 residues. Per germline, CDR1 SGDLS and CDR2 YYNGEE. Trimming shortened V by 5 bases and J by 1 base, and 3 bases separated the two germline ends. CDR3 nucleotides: TGTGCCAGCAGTCTGAACACCGGGGAGCTGTTTTTT. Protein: CASSLNTGELFF.

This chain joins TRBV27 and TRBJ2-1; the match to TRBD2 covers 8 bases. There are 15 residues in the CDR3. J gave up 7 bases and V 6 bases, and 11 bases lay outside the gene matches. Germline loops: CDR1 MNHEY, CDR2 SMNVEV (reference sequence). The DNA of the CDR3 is TGTGCCAGCAGAACGTCCGCGGGGGGCCTGAATGAGCAGTTCTTC. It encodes CASRTSAGGLNEQFF.

CDR3 bases: TGTGCCAGCAGCACGGGGACAGGGATTAATTCTCTTCAGTACTTC. It encodes CASSTGTGINSLQYF. The gene calls are TRBV5-4 and TRBJ2-4, with 9 bases matching TRBD1. The CDR3 totals 15 residues. The germline V gene encodes CDR1 SGHNT and CDR2 YYREEE (reference sequence). Trimming cost V 4 bases and J 11 bases; bases outside gene matches: 13.

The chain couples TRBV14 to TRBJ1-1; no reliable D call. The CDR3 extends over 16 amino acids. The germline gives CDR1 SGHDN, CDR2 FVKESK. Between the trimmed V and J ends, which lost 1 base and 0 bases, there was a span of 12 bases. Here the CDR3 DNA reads TGTGCCAGCAGCCAAGGTTGGGGAGCCATGAACACTGAAGCTTTCTTT. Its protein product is CASSQGWGAMNTEAFF.